Listed below are T cell receptor beta chains from one sample, sequenced in a study of T cells in Graves' hyperthyroidism and ophthalmopathy. TCRdb re-called the multiplex PCR reads with MiXCR, one entry per CDR3 protein. The sample yields approximately 210,000 distinct CDR3 sequences, 15% to 20% seen once. Input material: blood. These TCRs come from a man aged 50-60 years with Graves' hyperthyroidism. The CDR3 runs from the conserved cysteine through the conserved F or W. The D gene is left open where the match is weak. The size field is filled for only some rows; it gives once, few, many or a size class.

D gene,J gene,V gene,clone size,CDR3 protein,CDR3 DNA
NA,TRBJ1-6,TRBV2,many,CASSEVRIDNSPLHF,TGTGCCAGCAGTGAGGTTCGGATAGATAATTCACCCCTCCACTTT
NA,TRBJ2-2,TRBV5-1,NA,CASSLNWGGANTGELFF,TGCGCCAGCAGCCTAAACTGGGGAGGTGCGAACACCGGGGAGCTGTTTTTT
TRBD1,TRBJ2-3,TRBV24-1,many,CATSDRGTGGQSSDTQYF,TGTGCCACCAGTGACCGTGGGACAGGGGGCCAAAGCTCAGATACGCAGTATTTT
NA,TRBJ2-1,TRBV11-2,many,CASSLRAGPYNEQFF,TGTGCCAGCAGCTTAAGGGCGGGCCCCTACAATGAGCAGTTCTTC
NA,TRBJ1-1,TRBV7-9,NA,CASILRPGDITEAFF,TGTGCCAGCATCCTTAGACCAGGGGATATCACTGAAGCTTTCTTT
TRBD2,TRBJ2-5,TRBV12-3/TRBV12-4,many,CASRGRREGGETQYF,TGTGCCAGCAGGGGAAGACGGGAGGGGGGAGAGACCCAGTACTTC
NA,TRBJ1-2,TRBV7-2,many,CASSPPPYTGYTF,TGTGCCAGCAGCCCTCCCCCCTATACTGGCTACACCTTC
NA,TRBJ1-2,TRBV3-1,NA,CASSQSGHYGYTF,TGTGCCAGCAGCCAGTCGGGTCACTATGGCTACACCTTC
TRBD1,TRBJ2-1,TRBV20-1,NA,CSARDYRRQGNEQFF,TGCAGTGCTAGAGATTATAGGAGACAGGGCAATGAGCAGTTCTTC
TRBD2,TRBJ2-1,TRBV5-1,few,CASSTRFGTSGLPTLYNEQFF,TGCGCCAGCAGTACTAGGTTTGGGACTAGCGGCCTACCGACCCTCTACAATGAGCAGTTCTTC
NA,TRBJ1-2,TRBV20-1,many,CSARNTNYGYTF,TGCAGTGCTAGAAACACAAACTATGGCTACACCTTC
NA,TRBJ2-6,TRBV18,NA,CASSPPTAGANVLTF,TGTGCCAGCTCACCACCTACGGCTGGGGCCAACGTCCTGACTTTC
NA,TRBJ1-1,TRBV2,many,CASRRTDLMNTEAFF,TGTGCCAGCAGACGGACTGATTTAATGAACACTGAAGCTTTCTTT
NA,TRBJ1-5,TRBV20-1,few,CSAPSGTNSNQPQHF,TGCAGTGCCCCTTCGGGAACTAATAGCAATCAGCCCCAGCATTTT
NA,TRBJ2-3,TRBV24-1,few,CATGVTGSTDTQYF,TGTGCCACCGGTGTCACAGGGAGCACAGATACGCAGTATTTT
NA,TRBJ2-1,TRBV7-9,many,CASSQRAAYNEQFF,TGTGCCAGCAGCCAAAGGGCCGCCTACAATGAGCAGTTCTTC
NA,TRBJ1-1,TRBV20-1,many,CSALRSRIRTEAFF,TGCAGTGCTCTACGTTCCCGGATTAGGACTGAAGCTTTCTTT
TRBD1,TRBJ2-2,TRBV19,many,CASTRDRGYGELFF,TGTGCCAGTACTAGGGACAGGGGTTACGGGGAGCTGTTTTTT
NA,TRBJ2-4,TRBV2,many,CASSWGTPYRNIQYF,TGTGCCAGCAGTTGGGGGACCCCTTATAGAAACATTCAGTACTTC
NA,TRBJ1-2,TRBV30,many,CAWSDRAANYGYTF,TGTGCCTGGAGTGACAGGGCAGCTAACTATGGCTACACCTTC
TRBD2,TRBJ2-5,TRBV6-1,NA,CASSRTGTSGSETQYF,TGTGCCAGCAGTCGAACCGGGACTAGCGGGAGTGAGACCCAGTACTTC
NA,TRBJ1-2,TRBV7-9,many,CASSITGPLGYTF,TGTGCCAGCAGCATAACAGGGCCCCTTGGCTACACCTTC